This T cell receptor beta chain was recorded in a study of T cells in Graves' hyperthyroidism and ophthalmopathy. Whole-study context: Once the initial diagnosis was made, peripheral blood was obtained before any treatment. Study-wide results and limits: Most clonotypes expanded in thyroid above 0.001 were likewise present in blood.

To note about this clonotype: The antigen remains undetermined.

RNA transcripts yielded amplified TCR beta CDR3 regions. The HTBI set primed first-round TCR CDR3 RT-PCR. TCRdb re-called the multiplex PCR reads with MiXCR, one entry per CDR3 protein. The sample shows about 350,000 distinct CDR3 sequences, 15% to 20% of them seen only once. The CDR3 loop spans 18 amino acids. Germline-derived CDR1 and CDR2 are MDHEN and SYDVKM. V was trimmed by 2 bases and J by 0 bases, leaving 20 bases between them. The gene calls are TRBV28 and TRBJ2-7, with D uncertain. The TCR was taken from a woman aged 40 to 50 with Graves' ophthalmopathy. The sample was blood. CDR3 coding DNA: TGTGCCAGCAGTTTACACGTCAACGTAAACCATATCTCCTACGAGCAGTACTTC. As protein: CASSLHVNVNHISYEQYF.